This TCR beta chain was observed in a study of PD-1 blockade in mismatch repair-deficient tumors. Study observations and caveats: Rapid post-treatment expansion, then contraction, generally preceding radiologic response, marked tumor-resident clones.

Mismatch repair deficiency was confirmed in all patients, by PCR or immunohistochemistry. A few pembrolizumab responders had their TCRs sequenced. Only in-frame clones appear in the TCRdb table, and some are missing; sequencing was by immunoSEQ multiplex PCR. The profile shows 30,000 to 45,000 clones, 75% to 90% of them singletons. CDR1 is KGHSH and CDR2 is LQKENI in the germline V gene. V lost 3 bases, J lost 4 bases, and 13 bases lay in between. The CDR3 extends over 15 amino acids. To note about this clone: Antigen: not known.

The starting material was PBMCs, obtained roughly 39 weeks after starting pembrolizumab. The chain is built from TRBV18 and TRBJ1-3; maybe TRBD1 (5 bases). The TCR comes from an adult with mismatch repair-deficient cancer. CDR3 nucleotides: TGTGCCAGCTCACCTAGGACCAGGGTGGGAAACACCATATATTTT. As protein: CASSPRTRVGNTIYF.